These T cell receptor beta chains were read from a single sample in a study of T-cell memory formation after mild COVID-19. TCRdb recomputed calls from the 5' RACE reads with MiXCR, one row per CDR3 protein. Among under 300,000 distinct CDR3 sequences, approximately 9% were seen once, and the ten largest hold 22%. Sequenced: PBMCs or a T cell subset sorted from them (not recorded which). These receptor sequences come from a man aged 18 to 29 who had mild COVID-19 (a few samples of this study predate the infection). Cell type and time point are not known. Both conserved end residues are part of each CDR3. A D gene is named only where the DNA matches it firmly. A clone size is listed for some rows: how often the clone was seen (once, few, many), or a class if it is expanded.

j_call v_call clone_size d_call cdr3_nt cdr3_aa
TRBJ1-1 TRBV7-8 few . TGTGCCAGCAGCCGAAACTATGTCGCTTTCTTT CASSRNYVAFF
TRBJ1-2 TRBV5-1 few . TGCGCCAGCAGCTCGTATCAGGGGCTGGATGGCTACACCTTC CASSSYQGLDGYTF
TRBJ2-1 TRBV6-5 few . TGTGCCAGCAGTTACTCGGCACAGGGAATTGAGCAGTTCTTC CASSYSAQGIEQFF
TRBJ1-2 TRBV20-1 . TRBD1 TGCAGTGCCACCCGGACAGGCCAGGCTGGCTACACCTTC CSATRTGQAGYTF
TRBJ1-5 TRBV12-3/TRBV12-4 . . TGTGCCAGCAGTCCGACAGGCTCCCCCAATAGCAATCAGCCCCAGCATTTT CASSPTGSPNSNQPQHF
TRBJ1-2 TRBV7-3 . TRBD1 TGTGCCAGCTCCCCCCAGGGGGCGGGCTATGGCTACACCTTC CASSPQGAGYGYTF
TRBJ2-5 TRBV12-3/TRBV12-4 many . TGTGCCAGCAGTTTAGAACTATTACAAGAGACCCAGTACTTC CASSLELLQETQYF
TRBJ2-1 TRBV5-4 . TRBD2 TGTGCCAGCAGACGGGACTTGATACAGCGGGGTTACAATGAGCAGTTCTTC CASRRDLIQRGYNEQFF
TRBJ2-7 TRBV5-1 few . TGCGCCAGCAGCTTAGGAGGGTACGGCGAGCAGTACTTC CASSLGGYGEQYF
TRBJ2-7 TRBV11-2 few TRBD1 TGTGCCAGCAGCTTCGGACAGGGGAGCTCCTACGAGCAGTACTTC CASSFGQGSSYEQYF
TRBJ2-7 TRBV5-4 few TRBD2 TGTGCCAGCAGCTTGGGACTAGCGACCGAGCAGTACTTC CASSLGLATEQYF
TRBJ1-6 TRBV6-5 . . TGTGCCAGCAGTTACTCGAGGGCAGCAGGGCTCTTGAATTCACCCCTCCACTTT CASSYSRAAGLLNSPLHF
TRBJ2-5 TRBV7-2 . . TGTGCCAGCAGCTTAGTATGGGGAGAAGAGACCCAGTACTTC CASSLVWGEETQYF
TRBJ2-5 TRBV7-2 many TRBD2 TGTGCCAGCAGCGATAGCGGGTTCGAGACCCAGTACTTC CASSDSGFETQYF
TRBJ2-5 TRBV12-3/TRBV12-4 . . TGTGCCAGCAGTAACCGGGTCCCCGAAGGAGAGACCCAGTACTTC CASSNRVPEGETQYF
TRBJ1-5 TRBV7-6 few . TGTGCCAGCAGCTTAGAAGCTTCCGATCAGCCCCAGCATTTT CASSLEASDQPQHF
TRBJ1-5 TRBV6-1 many . TGTGCCAGCAGTGAATGGGTCAGGGCGGCAAGTCAGCCCCAGCATTTT CASSEWVRAASQPQHF
TRBJ1-2 TRBV7-2 . . TGTGCCAGCAGCGCGGACGGATTCTATGGCTACACCTTC CASSADGFYGYTF
TRBJ1-2 TRBV7-9 many . TGTGCCAGCAGCTTCCGACAGACCAGCACCTTC CASSFRQTSTF
TRBJ2-5 TRBV14 . . TGTGCCAGCAGCCAAGATAGGATCCGGGCCCCCCAAGAGACCCAGTACTTC CASSQDRIRAPQETQYF
TRBJ2-1 TRBV4-1 . . TGCGCCAGCAGCCAAGATAACTACCACTACAATGAGCAGTTCTTC CASSQDNYHYNEQFF
TRBJ1-5 TRBV20-1 . . TGCAGTGCCCCCCACCAGCTTAGCAATCAGCCCCAGCATTTT CSAPHQLSNQPQHF
TRBJ1-2 TRBV4-1 few TRBD1 TGCGCCAGCACAGGGGGCAAGTCTGGCTACACCTTC CASTGGKSGYTF
TRBJ2-1 TRBV5-1 few . TGCGCCAGCGAACAGATGGGGGCGGGTGAGCAGTTCTTC CASEQMGAGEQFF